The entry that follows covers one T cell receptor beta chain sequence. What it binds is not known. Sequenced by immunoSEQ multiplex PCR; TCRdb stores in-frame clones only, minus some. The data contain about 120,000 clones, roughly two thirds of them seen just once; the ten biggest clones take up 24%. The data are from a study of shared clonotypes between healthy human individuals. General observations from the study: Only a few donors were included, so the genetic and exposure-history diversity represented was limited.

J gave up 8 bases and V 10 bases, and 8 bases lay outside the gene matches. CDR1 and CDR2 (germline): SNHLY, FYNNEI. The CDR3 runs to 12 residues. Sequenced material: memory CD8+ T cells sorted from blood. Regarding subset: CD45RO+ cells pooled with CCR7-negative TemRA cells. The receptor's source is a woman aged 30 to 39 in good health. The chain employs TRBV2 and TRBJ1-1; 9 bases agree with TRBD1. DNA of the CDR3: TGTGCCACCGAGGGACAGGGCCCCGAAGCTTTCTTT. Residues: CATEGQGPEAFF.